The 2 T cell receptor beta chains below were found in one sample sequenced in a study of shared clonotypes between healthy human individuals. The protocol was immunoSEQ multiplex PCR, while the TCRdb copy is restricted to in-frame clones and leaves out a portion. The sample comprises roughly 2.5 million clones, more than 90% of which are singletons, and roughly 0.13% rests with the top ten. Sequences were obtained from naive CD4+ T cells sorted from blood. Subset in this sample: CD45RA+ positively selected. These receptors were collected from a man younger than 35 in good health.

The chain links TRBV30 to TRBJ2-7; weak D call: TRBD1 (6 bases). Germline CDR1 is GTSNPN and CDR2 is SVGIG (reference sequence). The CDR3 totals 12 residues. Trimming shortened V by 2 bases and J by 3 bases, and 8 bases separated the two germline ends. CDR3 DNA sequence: TGTGCCTGGAGTACAGGGAACTACGAGCAGTACTTC. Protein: CAWSTGNYEQYF.

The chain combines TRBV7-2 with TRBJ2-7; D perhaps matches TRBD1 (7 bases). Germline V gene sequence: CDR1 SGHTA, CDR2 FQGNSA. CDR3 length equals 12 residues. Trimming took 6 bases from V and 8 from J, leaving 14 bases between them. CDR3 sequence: CASSIRGEKQYF. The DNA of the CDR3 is TGTGCCAGCAGTATCAGGGGGGAAAAGCAGTACTTC.